These 21 T cell receptor beta chains originate from one sample sequenced in a study of response to subunit inactivated influenza vaccine. TCRdb re-called the RT-PCR reads through MiXCR, storing one row per CDR3 protein. The sample includes 500,000 to 600,000 distinct CDR3 sequences, around 15% seen only once; the top ten take around 10%. Sequencing was performed on PBMCs from blood, taken roughly 13 days after vaccination. These TCRs come from a man aged 45 to 65 who received an inactivated influenza vaccine.

This clonotype showed up just a few times. The chain carries TRBV7-2 and TRBJ2-1; D remains unclear. Between the trimmed V and J ends, which lost 0 bases and 5 bases, there was a span of 11 bases. The length of the CDR3 is 15 residues. The germline gives CDR1 SGHTA, CDR2 FQGNSA. The CDR3 bases are TGTGCCAGCAGCTTAGCTGTGTCGGGCAACAATGAGCAGTTCTTC. Translated, it gives CASSLAVSGNNEQFF.

The chain has TRBV7-2 and TRBJ1-1; TRBD1 might be the D (6 bases). This CDR3 spans 16 amino acids. CDR1 SGHTA and CDR2 FQGNSA come from the germline V gene. Between the trimmed V and J ends, which lost 4 bases and 1 base, there was a span of 16 bases. CDR3 nucleotide sequence: TGTGCCAGCAGCTCCGGAGGGGGTGGCGGGAACACTGAAGCTTTCTTT. Amino acids: CASSSGGGGGNTEAFF.

The chain links TRBV5-1 to TRBJ1-5; D uncertain. Trimming cost V 1 base and J 6 bases, with 11 bases left between them. The CDR3 has 14 amino acids. Germline V lookup: CDR1 SGHRS, CDR2 YFSETQ. CDR3 amino acids: CASSLPGLPQPQHF. The CDR3 bases are TGCGCCAGCAGCTTGCCAGGATTGCCTCAGCCCCAGCATTTT.

The table lists this clonotype with a few counts. The chain joins TRBV20-1 to TRBJ2-7; tentatively, D is TRBD1 (6 bases). Germline V gives CDR1 DFQATT, CDR2 SNEGSKA (reference sequence). Trimming took 6 bases from V and 2 from J, leaving 11 bases between them. The CDR3 contains 12 residues. This CDR3 reads CSANRDTYEQYF. CDR3 DNA sequence: TGCAGTGCGAACAGGGATACCTACGAGCAGTACTTC.

This clonotype was found a few times. The chain is built from TRBV5-6 and TRBJ2-3; D uncertain. The CDR3 length is 13 residues. Germline-derived CDR1 and CDR2 are SGHDT and YYEEEE. The V end lost 0 bases, the J end lost 9 bases, and 11 bases lay between the germline ends. Written as DNA, the CDR3 is TGTGCCAGCAGCTTGGGAACTCCCGGAACGCAGTATTTT. It yields the protein CASSLGTPGTQYF.

The gene calls are TRBV28 and TRBJ2-7, with 9 positions matching TRBD1. Germline CDR1 and CDR2: MDHEN and SYDVKM. The V segment lost 6 bases and the J segment 1 base; nucleotides outside the gene matches: 4. CDR3 size: 14 residues. Written as DNA, the CDR3 is TGTGCCAGCAGGGACAGGGGAAGGTCCTACGAGCAGTACTTC. Protein product: CASRDRGRSYEQYF.

This clonotype was counted only a few times. This rearrangement joins TRBV6-2 or TRBV6-3 to TRBJ2-7; maybe TRBD2 (6 bases). This CDR3 is built from 13 residues. Germline V gene data show CDR1 as MNHEY and CDR2 as SVGEGT. With 7 bases removed from V and 2 bases from J, the gap between germline ends came to 12 bases. In DNA form, the CDR3 reads TGTGCCAGCACTCGGCGGGGTACCTACGAGCAGTACTTC. Encoded protein: CASTRRGTYEQYF.

Only a few counts were recorded for this clonotype. The CDR3 DNA reads TGTGCCAGCAGCTTTAGCGGGACGGATGACAATGAGCAGTTCTTC. Protein: CASSFSGTDDNEQFF. This rearrangement joins TRBV7-3 to TRBJ2-1; TRBD2 aligns across 8 bases. The CDR3 loop spans 15 amino acids. V trimming: 3 bases; J trimming: 5 bases; junction bases outside the gene matches: 6. Germline V lookup: CDR1 SGHTA, CDR2 FQGTGA. Full variable domain (remainder filled in from reference TRBV7-3 and TRBJ2-1): GAGVSQTPSNKVTEKGKYVELRCDPISGHTALYWYRQSLGQGPEFLIYFQGTGAADDSGLPNDRFFAVRPEGSVSTLKIQRTERGDSAVYLCASSFSGTDDNEQFFGPGTRLTVL.

V is TRBV20-1 and J is TRBJ2-3, with 8 bases lining up with TRBD1. The CDR3 has 17 residues. V lost 5 bases, J lost 4 bases, and 17 bases stayed unmatched. Germline V gene lookup returns CDR1 DFQATT and CDR2 SNEGSKA (reference sequence). The CDR3 DNA reads TGCAGTGCTGGGGCCAGGACAGGGCAATTAGGTGCAGATACGCAGTATTTT. Protein sequence: CSAGARTGQLGADTQYF.

Notes on this clonotype: Germline and junction disagree at one end, which may indicate a read error. The chain is built from TRBV6-6 and TRBJ2-1; 7 bases align to TRBD1. Germline-derived CDR1 and CDR2 are MNHNY and SVGAGI (reference sequence). The CDR3 extends over 11 amino acids. CDR3 sequence reads: CASSEDRTAIF. As DNA, the CDR3 is TGTGCCAGCAGTGAGGACAGGACCGCAATCTTC.

This clonotype has a count of ten or more. V and J are TRBV5-1 and TRBJ2-3, with 8 nucleotides matching TRBD2. Germline trimming cut 1 base from V and 5 bases from J; bases unmatched to any gene: 6. Germline CDR1 and CDR2: SGHRS and YFSETQ. The CDR3 extends over 15 amino acids. In DNA form, the CDR3 reads TGCGCCAGCAGCTTGTTCAGCGGGGGCATAGATACGCAGTATTTT. Translated: CASSLFSGGIDTQYF.

This chain connects TRBV3-1 to TRBJ2-3; no reliable D call. V lost 1 base and J 4 bases, leaving 12 bases between the germline ends. The CDR3 runs to 15 residues. Germline lookup yields CDR1 LGHDT and CDR2 YNNKEL (reference sequence). CDR3 sequence reads: CASSQGLSRADTQYF. In nucleotides, the CDR3 is TGTGCCAGCAGCCAAGGTTTATCACGGGCAGATACGCAGTATTTT.

The chain recombines TRBV12-3 or TRBV12-4 with TRBJ1-1; D is ambiguous. The CDR3 spans 13 residues. Deletions cut 4 bases from V and 11 bases from J, with 17 bases between. The CDR3: CASSSYKPSRAFF. CDR3 sequence (DNA): TGTGCCAGCAGTTCTTATAAACCAAGCAGGGCTTTCTTT.

The V gene is TRBV15, the J gene TRBJ1-1, with D possibly being TRBD1 (6 bases). The CDR3 is made up of 15 amino acids. The germline V gene has CDR1 LNHNV and CDR2 YYDKDF (reference sequence). V lost 2 bases, J lost 5 bases, and 15 bases lay in between. DNA of the CDR3: TGTGCCACCAGCAGAACACAGGGAGTGGGGACTGAAGCTTTCTTT. As protein: CATSRTQGVGTEAFF.

The V gene is TRBV27, the J gene TRBJ2-2; tentative D call: TRBD1 (6 bases). The CDR3 has 15 residues. V was trimmed by 5 bases and J by 4 bases, leaving 14 bases between them. Per germline, CDR1 MNHEY and CDR2 SMNVEV (reference sequence). The CDR3 is CASSVTTGSTGELFF. CDR3 DNA sequence: TGTGCCAGCAGTGTAACAACAGGGAGCACCGGGGAGCTGTTTTTT.

In this sample, this clonotype turned up many times. This rearrangement joins TRBV4-1 to TRBJ1-5; no firm D call. Germline V gene lookup returns CDR1 MGHRA and CDR2 YSYEKL. The V and J ends lost 3 bases and 5 bases respectively, with 17 bases between them. CDR3 length equals 16 residues. The chain's CDR3 is CASSQDRALGYQPQHF. The DNA for the CDR3 is TGCGCCAGCAGCCAGGACCGGGCCCTCGGCTATCAGCCCCAGCATTTT.

The V gene is TRBV20-1, the J gene TRBJ2-3; the D is unclear. The V gene's germline CDR1 is DFQATT and CDR2 SNEGSKA (reference sequence). Trimming took off 2 bases at V and 6 bases at J, with 15 bases between the two ends. The CDR3 length is 14 residues. CDR3 coding DNA: TGCAGTGCTAGAATTCGGAGCTTCAGGGATACGCAGTATTTT. Encoded protein: CSARIRSFRDTQYF.

This clonotype was found a few times. The V and J genes are TRBV12-3 or TRBV12-4 and TRBJ1-1, with TRBD1 matching over 9 bases. Trimming took 3 bases from V and 6 from J; bases not matched to a gene: 11. The CDR3 is 16 residues long. This CDR3 reads CASSFRGTGPIPEAFF. The DNA of the CDR3 is TGTGCCAGCAGTTTCCGGGGGACAGGGCCAATTCCTGAAGCTTTCTTT.

This clonotype was seen a few times. V usage is TRBV6-1 and J usage is TRBJ1-4; D call uncertain. The V end was cut by 8 bases, the J end by 0 bases, with 7 bases between. Germline V gene sequence: CDR1 MNHNS, CDR2 SASEGT. The CDR3 sequence is 13 residues long. The CDR3 DNA sequence: TGTGCCAGCGGACCTGCAACTAATGAAAAACTGTTTTTT. It yields the protein CASGPATNEKLFF.

This chain joins TRBV23-1 and TRBJ2-7; TRBD2 aligns across 8 bases. TRBV23-1 is given ORF status, its function remaining uncertain. J was trimmed by 6 bases and V by 6 bases; bases with no gene match: 16. This CDR3 contains 16 residues. Here the CDR3 reads CASRAQSVTSDAEQYF. CDR3 DNA sequence: TGCGCCAGCAGAGCACAATCGGTGACTAGCGACGCCGAGCAGTACTTC.

This rearrangement joins TRBV5-5 to TRBJ2-7; D remains unclear. Trimming took off 4 bases at V and 7 bases at J, with 9 bases between the two ends. This CDR3 has 11 amino acids. The V gene's germline CDR1 is SGHKS and CDR2 YYEKEE (reference sequence). For the CDR3, the DNA is TGTGCCAGCAGCGAGCGTGGTGAGCAGTACTTC. This sequence encodes CASSERGEQYF.